This T cell receptor beta chain was captured by sequencing in a study of siplizumab effects on memory and regulatory T cells. Sequenced unstimulated subsets in three donor pairs: CD4+ naive, CD4+ memory, CD8+ naive, CD8+ effector memory, CD8+ TEMRA. The germline CDR1 and CDR2 sequences are SQVTM and ANQGSEA. Trimming at V came to 5 bases and at J to 4 bases, leaving 13 bases not matched to a gene. CDR3 size: 16 residues. Here immunoSEQ multiplex PCR was the method, and the copy in TCRdb shows in-frame clones only, minus some. This table has tens of thousands of clones, roughly 96% appearing once. This sequence joins TRBV29-1 and TRBJ2-3, with TRBD2 matching 9 bases. Sequencing was done on a sample of naive CD4+ T cells sorted from blood. The receptor's source is a human donor in good health. The CDR3 reads CSVHRGGGGAADTQYF. DNA for the CDR3: TGCAGCGTTCATCGGGGCGGCGGGGGGGCCGCAGATACGCAGTATTTT.